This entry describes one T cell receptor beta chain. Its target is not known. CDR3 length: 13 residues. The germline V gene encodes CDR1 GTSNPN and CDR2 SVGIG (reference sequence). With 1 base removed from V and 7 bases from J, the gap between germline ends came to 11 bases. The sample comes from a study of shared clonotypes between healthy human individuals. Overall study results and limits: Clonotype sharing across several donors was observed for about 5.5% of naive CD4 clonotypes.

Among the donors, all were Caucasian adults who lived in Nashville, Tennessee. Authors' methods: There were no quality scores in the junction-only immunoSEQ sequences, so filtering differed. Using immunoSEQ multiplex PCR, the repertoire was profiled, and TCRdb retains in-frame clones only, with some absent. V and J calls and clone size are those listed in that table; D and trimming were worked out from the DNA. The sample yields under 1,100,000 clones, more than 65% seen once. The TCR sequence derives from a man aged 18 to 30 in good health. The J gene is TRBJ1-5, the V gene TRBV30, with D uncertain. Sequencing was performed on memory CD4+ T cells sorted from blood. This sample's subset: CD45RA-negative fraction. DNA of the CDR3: TGTGCCTGGAGTGGGGGAGGGAGGCAGCCCCAGCATTTT. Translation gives CAWSGGGRQPQHF.